These 13 T cell receptor beta chains share one sample of origin, sequenced in a study of blood T cells in healthy people across ages. Sample-barcoded 5' priming and a J-beta primer mix drove a second PCR of roughly 7 to 11 cycles. One entry per CDR3 protein results from TCRdb running MiXCR on the 5' RACE reads. In the table there are 630,000 or so distinct CDR3 sequences, about 30% of which are singletons. Sequenced input: blood. These receptors originate from a woman of 80 years or more in good health.

The chain is built from TRBV20-1 and TRBJ2-1, with TRBD2 matching 16 bases. CDR3 length: 17 residues. V was pared by 5 bases and J by 3 bases, with 7 bases of the junction left unmatched. Per germline, CDR1 DFQATT and CDR2 SNEGSKA (reference sequence). The CDR3 loop is CSAYGTSGRANYNEQFF. The CDR3 coding sequence is TGCAGTGCTTATGGGACTAGCGGGAGGGCTAACTACAATGAGCAGTTCTTC.

The chain employs TRBV7-3 and TRBJ2-7; TRBD2 agrees at 9 bases. CDR1 SGHTA and CDR2 FQGTGA come from the germline V gene. The CDR3 totals 16 residues. The V segment lost 4 bases and the J segment 3 bases; nucleotides outside the gene matches: 10. The CDR3 DNA sequence: TGTGCCAGCAGCTCAGGACTAGCGAAACGGTGCTACGAGCAGTACTTC. Encoded protein: CASSSGLAKRCYEQYF.

This clonotype was counted at least ten times. This sequence joins TRBV12-3 or TRBV12-4 and TRBJ2-5, with 8 bases that match TRBD1. Trimming at V came to 4 bases and at J to 2 bases, leaving 9 bases not matched to a gene. This CDR3 is 16 amino acids long. CDR3 nucleotide sequence: TGTGCCAGCAGTTCGGGGACAGGTCCCCTGCAAGAGACCCAGTACTTC. Protein product: CASSSGTGPLQETQYF.

This clonotype was seen repeatedly, ten times or more. The chain uses TRBV5-5 and TRBJ2-1, with D perhaps matching TRBD1 or TRBD2 (5 bases each). Per germline, CDR1 SGHKS and CDR2 YYEKEE (reference sequence). The CDR3 loop spans 17 amino acids. V was clipped by 4 bases and J by 0 bases, with 17 bases between them. The CDR3 DNA reads TGTGCCAGCAGCCGGCGCCCCGGGGACGTCTCCTACAATGAGCAGTTCTTC. It codes for CASSRRPGDVSYNEQFF.

This clonotype has ten or more counts. The chain uses TRBV20-1 and TRBJ1-4; D not certain. The V gene lost 5 bases and the J gene lost 7 bases, with 14 bases spanning the gap. The CDR3 runs to 13 residues. Germline CDR1 and CDR2: DFQATT and SNEGSKA (reference sequence). The chain's CDR3 is CSAEGSTAEKLFF. The CDR3 nucleotides are TGCAGTGCTGAGGGCAGTACAGCTGAAAAACTGTTTTTT.

In its sample, this clonotype was seen many times. The CDR3 DNA is TGTGCCAGCAGTTACGGTATGGTAGCGGGGGCCCAAGAGACCCAGTACTTC. Amino acid sequence: CASSYGMVAGAQETQYF. The chain combines TRBV6-6 with TRBJ2-5; 9 bases are a match to TRBD2. J was trimmed by 1 base and V by 2 bases; bases with no gene match: 8. Germline lookup yields CDR1 MNHNY and CDR2 SVGAGI (reference sequence). The CDR3 contains 17 residues.

Of note for this clonotype: Since a much larger clone is just one base distant, this may be a read error. The genes are TRBV20-1 and TRBJ2-7, with D maybe TRBD1 (5 bases). CDR3 size: 13 residues. V was pared by 3 bases and J by 1 base, with 10 bases between. Per the germline V gene, CDR1 is DFQATT and CDR2 is SNEGSKA (reference sequence). Here the CDR3 reads CSARDTVSYEQYF. CDR3 coding DNA: TGCAGTGCTAGGGACACCGTTTCCTACGAGCAGTACTTC.

In its sample, this clonotype was seen many times. V is TRBV10-2 and J is TRBJ2-5; D gene ambiguous. The CDR3 loop spans 14 amino acids. CDR1 is WSHSY and CDR2 is SAAADI in the germline V gene. V lost 2 bases, J lost 4 bases, and 11 bases lay in between. CDR3 coding DNA: TGCGCCAGCAGTGAGGGCAGTAATAGAGAGACCCAGTACTTC. Protein: CASSEGSNRETQYF.

This clonotype appeared many times. The gene calls are TRBV6-6 and TRBJ1-2; D possibly corresponds to TRBD1 (6 bases). Trimming removed 7 bases at V and 8 bases at J, with 23 bases between. The CDR3 has 15 amino acids. CDR1 MNHNY and CDR2 SVGAGI come from the germline V gene (reference sequence). CDR3 DNA: TGTGCCAGCACTACGAATGGGAGGGGGGCTCGGGGCTACACCTTC. Amino acids: CASTTNGRGARGYTF.

This clonotype was recorded a few times. The V gene is TRBV20-1, the J gene TRBJ1-5, with D tentatively TRBD1 (6 bases). Germline V gene sequence: CDR1 DFQATT, CDR2 SNEGSKA (reference sequence). The CDR3 totals 14 residues. V lost 5 bases and J lost 0, with 11 bases in between. DNA of the CDR3: TGCAGTGCTGACTTCAGGGGTAGCAATCAGCCCCAGCATTTT. As protein: CSADFRGSNQPQHF.

The chain recombines TRBV5-1 with TRBJ1-1; 7 positions agree with TRBD1. The length of the CDR3 is 15 residues. Germline CDR1 SGHRS, CDR2 YFSETQ. Trimming took 2 bases from V and 6 from J; bases not matched to a gene: 10. CDR3 sequence reads: CASSFERGGNSEAFF. CDR3 sequence (DNA): TGCGCCAGCAGCTTTGAACGAGGGGGCAACTCTGAAGCTTTCTTT.

This clonotype was seen a few times. The J gene is TRBJ2-7, the V gene TRBV12-3 or TRBV12-4; D perhaps matches TRBD1 (6 bases). V was clipped by 6 bases and J by 6 bases, with 15 bases between them. The CDR3 is made up of 13 amino acids. The CDR3 is CASRITGFGEQYF. Written as DNA, the CDR3 is TGTGCCAGCAGGATAACAGGGTTCGGCGAGCAGTACTTC.

This clonotype occurred many times. The chain combines TRBV5-6 with TRBJ2-3; D gene uncertain. Germline CDR1 is SGHDT and CDR2 is YYEEEE. The CDR3 sequence is 15 residues long. With 4 bases removed from V and 2 bases from J, the gap between germline ends came to 14 bases. The CDR3 region is CASSDFTSLTDTQYF. The CDR3 nucleotides are TGTGCCAGCAGCGATTTCACCAGTCTCACAGATACGCAGTATTTT. The variable domain in full, with the rest retrieved from reference TRBV5-6 and TRBJ2-3, is DAGVTQSPTHLIKTRGQQVTLRCSPKSGHDTVSWYQQALGQGPQFIFQYYEEEERQRGNFPDRFSGHQFPNYSSELNVNALLLGDSALYLCASSDFTSLTDTQYFGPGTRLTVL.